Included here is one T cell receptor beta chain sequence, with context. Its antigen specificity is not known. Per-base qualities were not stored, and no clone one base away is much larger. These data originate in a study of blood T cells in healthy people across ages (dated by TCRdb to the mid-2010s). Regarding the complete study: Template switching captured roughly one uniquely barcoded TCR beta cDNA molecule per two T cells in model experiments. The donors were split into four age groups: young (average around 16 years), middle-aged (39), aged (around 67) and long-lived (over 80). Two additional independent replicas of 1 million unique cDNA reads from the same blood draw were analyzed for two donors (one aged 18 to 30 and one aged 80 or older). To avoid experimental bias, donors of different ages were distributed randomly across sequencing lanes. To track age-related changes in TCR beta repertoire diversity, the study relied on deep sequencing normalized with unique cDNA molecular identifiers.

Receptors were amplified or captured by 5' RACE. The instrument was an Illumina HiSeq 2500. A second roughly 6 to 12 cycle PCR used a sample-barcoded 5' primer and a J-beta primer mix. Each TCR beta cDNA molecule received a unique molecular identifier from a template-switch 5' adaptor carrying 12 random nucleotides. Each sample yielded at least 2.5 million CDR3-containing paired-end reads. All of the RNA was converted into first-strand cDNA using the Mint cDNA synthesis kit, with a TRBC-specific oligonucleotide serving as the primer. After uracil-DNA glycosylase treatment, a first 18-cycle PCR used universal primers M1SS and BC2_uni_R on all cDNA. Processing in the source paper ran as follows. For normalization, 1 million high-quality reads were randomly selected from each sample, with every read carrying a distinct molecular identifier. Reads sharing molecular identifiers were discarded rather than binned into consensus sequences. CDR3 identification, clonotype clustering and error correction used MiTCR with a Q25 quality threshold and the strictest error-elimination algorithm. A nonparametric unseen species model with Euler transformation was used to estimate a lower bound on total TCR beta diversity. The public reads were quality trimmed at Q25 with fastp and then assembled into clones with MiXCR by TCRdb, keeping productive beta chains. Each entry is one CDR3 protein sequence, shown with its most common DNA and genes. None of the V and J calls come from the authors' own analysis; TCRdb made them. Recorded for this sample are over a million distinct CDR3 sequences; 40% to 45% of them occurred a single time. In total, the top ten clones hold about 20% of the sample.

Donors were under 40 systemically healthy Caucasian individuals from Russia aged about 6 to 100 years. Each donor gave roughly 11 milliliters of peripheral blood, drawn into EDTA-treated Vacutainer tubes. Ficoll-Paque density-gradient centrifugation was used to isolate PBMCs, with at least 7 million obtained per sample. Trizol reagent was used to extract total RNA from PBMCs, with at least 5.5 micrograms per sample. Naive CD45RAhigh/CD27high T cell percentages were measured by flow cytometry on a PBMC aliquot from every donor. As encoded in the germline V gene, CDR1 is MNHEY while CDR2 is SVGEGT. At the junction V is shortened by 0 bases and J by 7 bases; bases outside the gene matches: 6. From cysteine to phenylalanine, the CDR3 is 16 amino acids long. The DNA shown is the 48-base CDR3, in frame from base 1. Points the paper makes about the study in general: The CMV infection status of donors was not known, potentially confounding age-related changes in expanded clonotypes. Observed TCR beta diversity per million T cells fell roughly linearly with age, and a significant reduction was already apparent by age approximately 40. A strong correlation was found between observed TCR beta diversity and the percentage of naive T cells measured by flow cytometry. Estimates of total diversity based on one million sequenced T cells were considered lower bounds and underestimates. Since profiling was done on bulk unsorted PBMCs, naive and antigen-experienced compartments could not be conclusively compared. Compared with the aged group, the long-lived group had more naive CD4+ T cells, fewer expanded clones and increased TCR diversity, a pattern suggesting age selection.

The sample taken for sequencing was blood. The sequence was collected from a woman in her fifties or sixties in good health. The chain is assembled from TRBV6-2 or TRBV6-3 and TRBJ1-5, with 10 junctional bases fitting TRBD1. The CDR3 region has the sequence CASSYSGQGTGQPQHF. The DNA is TGTGCCAGCAGTTACTCGGGACAGGGGACCGGGCAGCCCCAGCATTTT.